Shown below are 28 T cell receptor beta chains from a single sample sequenced in a study of cytotoxic CD8 clonotypes in ibrutinib-treated CLL. This table comes from immunoSEQ multiplex PCR, and its TCRdb copy is limited to in-frame clones, with some not included. The sample has approximately 120,000 clones, under 90% seen once. The sequenced sample was PBMCs, obtained after 24 months of ibrutinib treatment. The receptors derive from a human donor with chronic lymphocytic leukemia.

J is TRBJ1-2 and V is TRBV18, with a possible D match to TRBD1 (5 bases). This CDR3 has 15 residues. V lost 1 base, J lost 4 bases, and 13 bases lay in between. Germline CDR1 is KGHSH and CDR2 is LQKENI. This CDR3 reads CASSPLPTVVYGYTF. CDR3 nucleotides: TGTGCCAGCTCACCACTCCCGACAGTAGTCTATGGCTACACCTTC.

The V gene is TRBV6-6, the J gene TRBJ2-7, with unresolved D. CDR1 is MNHNY and CDR2 is SVGAGI in the germline V gene (reference sequence). The V gene lost 2 bases and the J gene lost 3 bases, with 2 bases spanning the gap. The CDR3 covers 11 residues. Here the CDR3 reads CASSYLYEQYF. In nucleotides, the CDR3 is TGTGCCAGCAGTTACCTCTACGAGCAGTACTTC.

The chain couples TRBV7-2 to TRBJ1-6; 7 bases fit TRBD1. V shed 3 bases, J shed 6 bases, and the junction held 2 bases outside the gene matches. CDR1 and CDR2 from the germline V gene are SGHTA and FQGNSA. The CDR3 spans 14 residues. In DNA, the CDR3 is TGTGCCAGCAGCTTTGCAGGGGGTAATTCACCCCTCCACTTT. Translating gives CASSFAGGNSPLHF.

The chain couples TRBV30 to TRBJ1-3, with D possibly TRBD1 on 6 matching bases. The V gene's germline CDR1 is GTSNPN and CDR2 SVGIG (reference sequence). Trimming removed 3 bases from V and 0 bases from J, with 9 bases in between. The CDR3 covers 14 residues. The CDR3 here is CAWRQGISGNTIYF. In DNA form, the CDR3 reads TGTGCCTGGAGGCAGGGGATCTCTGGAAACACCATATATTTT.

This sequence joins TRBV11-2 and TRBJ2-2; the D gene is possibly TRBD2 (6 bases). This CDR3 spans 16 amino acids. The germline V gene has CDR1 SGHAT and CDR2 FQNNGV. The V end was cut by 5 bases, the J end by 4 bases, with 17 bases between. The CDR3 protein is CASSPVDRGSTGELFF. As DNA, the CDR3 is TGTGCCAGCAGCCCCGTAGATCGGGGGTCCACCGGGGAGCTGTTTTTT. The full variable domain, its missing parts supplied by reference TRBV11-2 and TRBJ2-2, is EAGVAQSPRYKIIEKRQSVAFWCNPISGHATLYWYQQILGQGPKLLIQFQNNGVVDDSQLPKDRFSAERLKGVDSTLKIQPAKLEDSAVYLCASSPVDRGSTGELFFGEGSRLTVL.

The sample holds a few counts of this clone. The CDR3 bases are TGCGCCAGCAGGAAAGACAGGTTGGGCCTGAACACTGAAGCTTTCTTT. Translated: CASRKDRLGLNTEAFF. V and J are TRBV5-1 and TRBJ1-1; weak D call: TRBD1 (6 bases). CDR3 length: 16 amino acids. From germline, CDR1 is SGHRS and CDR2 YFSETQ. Trimming removed 5 bases from V and 0 bases from J, with 17 bases in between. The full variable domain, rest sourced from reference TRBV5-1 and TRBJ1-1, is KAGVTQTPRYLIKTRGQQVTLSCSPISGHRSVSWYQQTPGQGLQFLFEYFSETQRNKGNFPGRFSGRQFSNSRSEMNVSTLELGDSALYLCASRKDRLGLNTEAFFGQGTRLTVV.

The V gene is TRBV7-2, the J gene TRBJ2-3; D may be TRBD1 or TRBD2 (5 bases each). Germline lookup yields CDR1 SGHTA and CDR2 FQGNSA. V lost 5 bases, J lost 2 bases, and 17 bases lay in between. The CDR3 extends over 16 amino acids. The DNA for the CDR3 is TGTGCCAGCAGCGACCCGGGGCATAGAAACACAGATACGCAGTATTTT. It is translated as CASSDPGHRNTDTQYF.

This sequence joins TRBV28 and TRBJ1-3; D is uncertain. The V end was cut by 0 bases, the J end by 0 bases, with 6 bases between. Germline V gene lookup returns CDR1 MDHEN and CDR2 SYDVKM. The CDR3 consists of 15 residues. This CDR3 reads CASSLWPDSGNTIYF. DNA of the CDR3: TGTGCCAGCAGTTTATGGCCGGACTCTGGAAACACCATATATTTT.

This chain links TRBV25-1 with TRBJ1-4; possibly TRBD1 for D (5 bases). CDR3 length equals 15 residues. The germline gives CDR1 MGHDK, CDR2 SYGVNS. V was shortened by 2 bases and J by 10 bases, with 17 bases between the two germline ends. DNA of the CDR3: TGTGCCAGCAGTGAACCGAGGGGTAATTCGAGAAAACTGTTTTTT. The encoded protein is CASSEPRGNSRKLFF. The full variable domain, completed using reference TRBV25-1 and TRBJ1-4, is EADIYQTPRYLVIGTGKKITLECSQTMGHDKMYWYQQDPGMELHLIHYSYGVNSTEKGDLSSESTVSRIRTEHFPLTLESARPSHTSQYLCASSEPRGNSRKLFFGSGTQLSVL.

This chain uses TRBV4-3 with TRBJ2-5; no reliable D call. The V gene lost 0 bases and the J gene lost 5 bases, with 10 bases spanning the gap. This CDR3 region has 14 residues. Germline loops: CDR1 LGHNA, CDR2 YSLEER. DNA of the CDR3: TGCGCCAGCAGCCAAGATAGGCGATGGGAGACCCAGTACTTC. It yields the protein CASSQDRRWETQYF.

This clone has more than one count but fewer than ten. The chain employs TRBV11-2 and TRBJ2-7, with D possibly being TRBD1 (6 bases). CDR3 size: 14 residues. Looked up from germline, CDR1 is SGHAT and CDR2 is FQNNGV. V lost 3 bases, J lost 2 bases, and 11 bases lay in between. The CDR3 region has the DNA TGTGCCAGCAGCTTCCGCCGGGACACCTACGAGCAGTACTTC. Protein product: CASSFRRDTYEQYF.

The rearrangement uses TRBV11-2 and TRBJ2-1; possible D gene TRBD2, 7 bases. V gave up 2 bases and J gave up 3 bases, with 11 bases separating them. The germline gives CDR1 SGHAT, CDR2 FQNNGV. The CDR3 totals 15 residues. The CDR3 coding sequence is TGTGCCAGCAGCTTACGGGGGGCCCTCTACAATGAGCAGTTCTTC. Encoded protein: CASSLRGALYNEQFF.

The chain recombines TRBV30 with TRBJ2-7, with TRBD2 matching over 13 bases. Germline V gives CDR1 GTSNPN, CDR2 SVGIG (reference sequence). With 2 bases clipped from V and 2 bases from J, the junction kept 0 bases outside the gene matches. The CDR3 consists of 14 residues. The CDR3 protein is CAWSTSGGAYEQYF. The CDR3 DNA sequence: TGTGCCTGGAGTACTAGCGGGGGGGCCTACGAGCAGTACTTC.

V and J are TRBV19 and TRBJ2-7; the D is unclear. V was cut by 6 bases and J by 1 base, with 25 bases left in between. Germline V gene data show CDR1 as LNHDA and CDR2 as SQIVND (reference sequence). The CDR3 runs to 18 residues. This CDR3 reads CASSRWTDNPLGSYEQYF. The CDR3 nucleotides are TGTGCCAGTAGCCGCTGGACCGACAACCCGTTGGGATCCTACGAGCAGTACTTC.

V and J are TRBV11-1 and TRBJ2-1, with 7 bases lining up with TRBD1. The CDR3 has 15 amino acids. Germline V gene lookup returns CDR1 SGHAT and CDR2 FQDESV (reference sequence). The J segment lost 6 bases and the V segment lost 4 bases, leaving 9 bases of the junction unmatched. CDR3 DNA sequence: TGTGCCAGCAGCTACGGACAGGTGAACGTCAATGAGCAGTTCTTC. Translating it yields CASSYGQVNVNEQFF.

The genes are TRBV5-1 and TRBJ1-4, with 8 bases matching TRBD1. Germline CDR1 and CDR2: SGHRS and YFSETQ. The CDR3 is 16 residues long. V shed 2 bases and J 6 bases; nucleotides not matched to a gene: 9. The CDR3 nucleotides read TGCGCCAGCAGCTTCACTTCCGGGACAGGACATGAAAAACTGTTTTTT. It specifies CASSFTSGTGHEKLFF. Looking up the rest from reference TRBV5-1 and TRBJ1-4 gives the full variable domain: KAGVTQTPRYLIKTRGQQVTLSCSPISGHRSVSWYQQTPGQGLQFLFEYFSETQRNKGNFPGRFSGRQFSNSRSEMNVSTLELGDSALYLCASSFTSGTGHEKLFFGSGTQLSVL.

The gene calls are TRBV15 and TRBJ1-5; D is uncertain. The V and J ends lost 0 bases and 7 bases respectively, with 7 bases between them. Germline V gives CDR1 LNHNV, CDR2 YYDKDF (reference sequence). This CDR3 spans 13 amino acids. The CDR3 loop is CATSRDLRQPQHF. The DNA for the CDR3 is TGTGCCACCAGCAGAGATCTCCGACAGCCCCAGCATTTT.

V and J are TRBV15 and TRBJ2-2, with 7 bases that match TRBD1. With 4 bases clipped from V and 4 bases from J, the junction kept 6 bases outside the gene matches. CDR3 length: 15 residues. CDR1 and CDR2 (germline): LNHNV, YYDKDF (reference sequence). DNA of the CDR3: TGTGCCACCAGCAAGAACAGGGGAACCACCGGGGAGCTGTTTTTT. It yields the protein CATSKNRGTTGELFF.

V usage is TRBV9 and J usage is TRBJ1-3; 7 nucleotides agree with TRBD1. V gave up 0 bases and J gave up 4 bases; unmatched junction bases: 4. Germline CDR1 SGDLS, CDR2 YYNGEE. This CDR3 has 15 amino acids. CDR3 in amino acids: CASSVGTGMGNTIYF. In nucleotides, the CDR3 is TGTGCCAGCAGCGTAGGGACAGGAATGGGAAACACCATATATTTT.

V is TRBV4-1 and J is TRBJ2-7, with 14 bases aligning to TRBD2. CDR3 length: 15 residues. Trimming cost V 5 bases and J 11 bases; bases outside gene matches: 11. Germline-derived CDR1 and CDR2 are MGHRA and YSYEKL. CDR3 coding DNA: TGCGCCAGCAGCGCCTTGGGACTAGCGGGGGAACGGGAGTACTTC. Its protein product is CASSALGLAGEREYF.

V gene TRBV19 combines with J gene TRBJ1-5; D remains unclear. The V end lost 4 bases, the J end lost 2 bases, and 18 bases lay between the germline ends. Per the germline V gene, CDR1 is LNHDA and CDR2 is SQIVND (reference sequence). This CDR3 is built from 17 residues. CDR3 residues: CASSNLSLLAGNQPQHF. For the CDR3, the DNA is TGTGCCAGTAGTAACCTTAGCCTACTTGCCGGCAATCAGCCCCAGCATTTT. Together with reference TRBV19 and TRBJ1-5, the CDR3 gives the full variable domain: DGGITQSPKYLFRKEGQNVTLSCEQNLNHDAMYWYRQDPGQGLRLIYYSQIVNDFQKGDIAEGYSVSREKKESFPLTVTSAQKNPTAFYLCASSNLSLLAGNQPQHFGDGTRLSIL.

The chain links TRBV5-5 to TRBJ2-7; TRBD1 matches 7 bases. Per the germline V gene, CDR1 is SGHKS and CDR2 is YYEKEE (reference sequence). The V segment lost 4 bases and the J segment 1 base; nucleotides outside the gene matches: 5. The CDR3 is 14 residues long. The CDR3 region has the DNA TGTGCCAGCAGCCCCGGACAGGATTCCTACGAGCAGTACTTC. It specifies CASSPGQDSYEQYF.

This clone was observed a few times. The CDR3 here is CASSKGTGGAPQYF. In DNA, the CDR3 is TGTGCCAGCAGCAAGGGGACAGGGGGCGCCCCGCAGTACTTC. V is TRBV21-1 and J is TRBJ2-7; the tabulated D call, TRBD1, remains unverified against the DNA. TRBV21-1 is an annotated pseudogene. The CDR3 sequence is 14 residues long.

The V gene is TRBV28, the J gene TRBJ2-7; D is unclear. Germline V gives CDR1 MDHEN, CDR2 SYDVKM. Trimming pared 8 bases from V and 3 bases from J, leaving 8 bases between. The CDR3 has 11 amino acids. The CDR3 loop is CASHGDYEQYF. The CDR3, as DNA: TGTGCCAGCCATGGGGACTACGAGCAGTACTTC.

The chain employs TRBV13 and TRBJ2-1; D is unclear. The CDR3 has 18 amino acids. Trimming took 2 bases from V and 3 from J, leaving 20 bases between them. Germline CDR1 PRHDT, CDR2 FYEKMQ (reference sequence). This CDR3 reads CASSLFTSRTHNYNEQFF. The CDR3 DNA reads as TGTGCCAGCAGCTTATTTACCAGCCGAACCCATAACTACAATGAGCAGTTCTTC.

The chain carries TRBV6-6 and TRBJ1-1; TRBD1 is a possible D gene (6 bases). The germline V gene encodes CDR1 MNHNY and CDR2 SVGAGI (reference sequence). V lost 0 bases, J lost 7 bases, and 9 bases lay in between. This CDR3 spans 13 amino acids. For the CDR3, the DNA is TGTGCCAGCAGTTACTCAAGGACAGATGAAGCTTTCTTT. As protein: CASSYSRTDEAFF.

This clone was observed a handful of times. This sequence joins TRBV10-3 and TRBJ1-3, with D uncertain. Trimming took off 0 bases at V and 1 base at J, with 13 bases between the two ends. The length of the CDR3 is 17 residues. Germline CDR1 ENHRY, CDR2 SYGVKD. The CDR3 sequence: CAISESLAGASGNTIYF. The CDR3 DNA sequence: TGTGCCATCAGTGAGTCATTGGCAGGCGCTTCTGGAAACACCATATATTTT.

The chain has TRBV7-9 and TRBJ2-7; no clear D. Per germline, CDR1 SEHNR and CDR2 FQNEAQ (reference sequence). Trimming shortened V by 0 bases and J by 4 bases, and 7 bases separated the two germline ends. CDR3 size: 13 residues. CDR3 DNA sequence: TGTGCCAGCAGCTTAGCACCGAAATACGAGCAGTACTTC. Protein: CASSLAPKYEQYF. Combining the CDR3 with reference TRBV7-9 and TRBJ2-7 gives the whole variable domain DTGVSQNPRHKITKRGQNVTFRCDPISEHNRLYWYRQTLGQGPEFLTYFQNEAQLEKSRLLSDRFSAERPKGSFSTLEIQRTEQGDSAMYLCASSLAPKYEQYFGPGTRLTVT.